The entry below describes one TCR beta chain. The antigen it binds to is not known. Base qualities are not provided; no much larger clone lies one nucleotide away. Donors were healthy HIV-negative adults with no recently reported acute infections or vaccinations. Every donor was a Caucasian adult residing in Nashville, Tennessee, USA. CD4+ T cells were enriched through magnetic negative selection, after which naive cells were positively selected on CD45RA and the remaining negative fraction served as the memory subset. After blood collection by leukapheresis, PBMCs were isolated using Ficoll-Histopaque density gradient centrifugation and then cryopreserved in the vapor phase of liquid nitrogen. Purity and quantity of every magnetically sorted T cell population were checked by analytical flow cytometry. Each sorted fraction had its genomic DNA isolated and then quantified by UV absorbance on a Nanodrop 2000c.

The CDR3 runs 13 amino acids, cysteine and phenylalanine included. Solely the CDR3 DNA is kept, with 39 bases framed from the first base. The germline V gene supplies CDR1 MNHEY and CDR2 SVGAGI. V is cut by 2 bases and J by 3 bases, and the space between the germline ends is 8 bases. This specimen belongs to a study of shared clonotypes between healthy human individuals (dated by TCRdb to between 2020 and 2021). The study in broad terms: The cohort comprised two women and a few men aged 18 to 49 years. Different laboratories and diverse techniques were used to prepare libraries and sequence TCR repertoires, to increase sequencing depth and limit assay-specific biases. For each donor, three plates each were used for CD4 naive and CD4 memory, two plates were used for CD8 naive, and one plate was used for CD8 memory. Blood TCR repertoires of five healthy adults were deeply sequenced to estimate repertoire size and the extent of clonotype sharing between individuals. Between about 0.9 and 10 billion PBMCs per donor were obtained by leukapheresis. Points the paper makes about the study in general: Larger estimated clonotype richness was generally found for naive subsets than for memory subsets. Even with the large sequencing depth, rarefaction of the sorted-subset datasets indicated that sequencing was incomplete. Sampling was restricted to blood, and TCR repertoires in tissues likely differ from the TCR repertoires found in blood. Compared with non-shared clonotypes, the clonotypes found in all four sorted-subset donors had higher generation probabilities. The small number of donors limited the genetic and exposure-history diversity represented. Pairwise subsampling indicated that sequencing depth was expected to affect the degree of clonotype sharing among donors. Sharing across a few donors was observed for about 4.8% of naive CD4, 3.5% of naive CD8, 2% to 2.5% of memory CD4, and about 0.4% of memory CD8 clonotypes.

Using the deep immunoSEQ assay, multiplex PCR amplified TCR CDR3 regions from genomic DNA. Extracted genomic DNA from each cell subset was distributed evenly across all wells of several immunoSEQ 96-well plates, and each plate was treated as a replicate. Each replicate PCR for sorted subsets received around 200 ng genomic DNA, equal to about 30,000 T cell genomes. Purified libraries were quantified with a Qubit 3.0 fluorometer, sized on a Bioanalyzer 2100, and re-quantified with the KAPA Library Quantification kit. Every immunoSEQ 96-well plate was sequenced on a separate single-read 150-cycle Illumina NextSeq 550 flow cell. In the authors' own workflow: The immunoSEQ output contained only junctional sequences without quality scores, so filtering could not match that applied to full-length reads. To assign V/J genes and CDR3, sequences were annotated using PyIR, a Python wrapper for IgBLAST v1.9, with IMGT germline references. Reads were removed for weak V/J assignments (E-value above 1e-6), missing CDR3, stop codons, out-of-frame junctions, or ambiguous translated residues. V3J clonotypes were defined as sequences sharing an identical inferred V gene, J gene, and CDR3 amino acid sequence. Percentage overlap between repertoires was calculated by dividing the number of shared unique clonotypes by the size of the smaller repertoire. Three approaches were used to assess repertoire richness: RTK rarefaction, the Chao1 estimator, and Recon v2.1 estimates of unobserved clonotypes. Generation probabilities were computed with OLGA for all TCRbeta clonotypes obtained by the gDNA method from a handful of donors. TCRdb re-hosts the immuneACCESS table, in-frame sequences only. Its copies lack some clones; in the studies checked, an unresolved V gene accounts for under half of them, and the cause for the rest is not known. That table supplies the V and J calls and clone size; D and trimming were determined from the DNA. This sample is represented by 2 million to 3 million clones; more than 85% of them were singletons. The ten most abundant clones make up roughly 0.39% of the sample.

Recombination joined TRBV6-5 with TRBJ2-7; the D gene is perhaps TRBD2, from 6 matching bases. This TCR was sampled from a man aged 18 to 35 in good health. Some clones in this sample may be carry-over from other donors' samples. The sequenced material came from naive CD4+ T cells from PBMCs. This sample's cell subset or site label indicates: CD45RA+ positively selected. The nucleotide sequence is TGTGCCAGCAGTTACCTGGGGGGCTACGAGCAGTACTTC. It is translated as CASSYLGGYEQYF.